The sequence of this T cell receptor beta chain was determined in a study of T-cell reconstitution after alpha-beta-depleted transplantation in children. Findings and limits, study-wide: Hyperexpanded clones declined; after one year, newly produced T cells mostly supplied diversity. Several hundred rapidly expanded clones from non-depleted graft cells reportedly supplied alpha-beta T cells about two months post-transplant. In some patients, recipient T cells and intrathymic progenitors surviving conditioning explained high day-60 diversity.

With respect to this clonotype: As yet, its antigen is unknown.

Germline-derived CDR1 and CDR2 are SEHNR and FQNEAQ (reference sequence). J gave up 6 bases and V 5 bases, and 2 bases lay outside the gene matches. The CDR3 is made up of 13 amino acids. Construction of the TCRbeta library involved unique molecular identifiers. TCRdb processed the PCR reads anew with MiXCR; each CDR3 protein has one entry. Among about 510,000 distinct CDR3 sequences, over 9.5% were seen once, and the ten largest hold 13% to 15%. The chain combines TRBV7-9 with TRBJ2-7; 12 nucleotides line up with TRBD1. Sample: PBMCs, mostly from graft donor cells, taken 180 days after TCRalphabeta/CD19-depleted stem cell transplant. This clonotype was sampled from a female patient aged 2 to 10 who had a stem cell transplant for aplastic anemia, so the T cells may come from the graft donor. The CDR3 DNA reads as TGTGCCAGCAGCCGGGACAGGGGGCCCGAGCAGTACGTC. This translates into CASSRDRGPEQYV.